Sequencing of this TCR beta chain was carried out in a study of read filtering for tumor transcriptome and immune sequencing (dated by TCRdb to about 2020). Regarding the study in general: The cohort consisted of under 20 male and approximately 15 female patients, with a mean age of approximately 70 years and an age range of about 40 to 85. By revised international staging, under 10 patients were R-ISS I, approximately 15 were R-ISS II and roughly seven were R-ISS III. After DNase treatment, whole-transcriptome libraries were prepared using the TruSeq RNA Access Library Prep Kit. Per sample, about 4.05 to 10.27 million TCR-region mapped reads were obtained with IR-seq, compared with only roughly 80 to 1273 with RNA-seq. The study compared TCR repertoires from targeted immune repertoire sequencing and bulk whole-transcriptome sequencing run on the same bone marrow samples. As a main aim, a read-filtering strategy for immune repertoire data was addressed, with the specific question being whether clonotypes supported by a single read should be removed. What the work shows at the level of the full study, not this receptor alone: In IR-seq, single-read clonotypes were 80% to 90% of clonotypes but around 3.2% of total reads; in RNA-seq they were approximately 73% of clonotypes and 35% to 55% of reads. Clonotypes were captured by IR-seq at much higher depth and more reliably than by RNA-seq, and smaller IR-seq throughput was sufficient for identification of most shared clonotypes. The correlation between IR-seq and RNA-seq shared clonotype proportions was increased by removal of single-read clonotypes. The sorted CD138-negative fraction was composed of a mixed bone marrow immune population rather than of purified T cells.

From the cysteine through the phenylalanine, the CDR3 covers 17 amino acids. The kept DNA is CDR3 alone, 51 bases in frame from the first base. TCR libraries were constructed from approximately 0.4 ug RNA using the Immunoverse kit, and molecular barcoded adaptors covering alpha/delta and beta/gamma chains were employed. TCR library preparation was performed with the same RNA that was used for transcriptome sequencing. Sequencing of TCR libraries was carried out on an Illumina HiSeq 4000 with 2 x 150 cycles. The original methods were these. Using MiXCR, which included quality filtering and error correction, TCR reads were aligned to human V, D, J and C references and then assembled into CDR3 clonotypes. Clonotype counts and gene usage diversity were analyzed with the tcR package in R. For inspection of raw mapping reads, RNA-seq reads were mapped by STAR aligner version 2.5.3a onto GRCh37 of the human genome. To test how sequencing depth affects detected clonotypes, IR-seq fastq files were randomly downsampled with Seqtk 1.3. TCRdb reanalyzed the raw reads on its own, using fastp at Q25 for trimming and MiXCR for clone calling, and kept in-frame beta chains. CDR3 protein sequences are deduplicated, and each keeps its most common genes and DNA. TCRdb, not the original authors, processed these V and J calls. The table for this sample lists tens of thousands of distinct CDR3 sequences; roughly 14% of them were counted only once. Approximately 47% of the sample rests with the top ten.

This clonotype has a single count. It has no known antigen specificity. The junction departs from the called germline gene at one end, perhaps through a read error. Every patient had bone marrow sampled at the time of active disease. Isolation of bone marrow mononuclear cells was performed by Ficoll-Hypaque density gradient centrifugation. Myeloma plasma cells were removed and CD138-negative cells were obtained by negative selection following labeling with CD138 magnetic microbeads on a MACS separator. Flow cytometry with CD138 antibodies on an Attune NxT was used to check how pure the isolated cells were. TRIzol reagent was used to extract total RNA, and a NanoDrop spectrophotometer was used to quantify the extracted RNA. For each patient, the CD138-negative bone marrow sample underwent paired RNA-seq and IR-seq.

The rearrangement joined TRBV12-3 or TRBV12-4 to TRBJ2-7; the D gene is possibly TRBD2, with 7 bases matching. The sample was a population of CD138-negative cells sorted from bone marrow. Interpreted using the paper, the cell subset or site label stands for: bone marrow mononuclear cells depleted of CD138+ plasma/myeloma cells by negative magnetic selection. The source is a donor over 35 with multiple myeloma. The CDR3 region: CASSLWRLGGGPGEQYF. The DNA is TGTGCCAGTAGTTTATGGAGACTAGGGGGAGGGCCCGGAGAGCAGTACTTC.